This paragraph covers one T cell receptor (beta chain) sequence. Its target is not known. Time point indicated: after neoadjuvant nivolumab, at surgical resection. Most PBMC samples had 480 ng input DNA in six replicates. Assay used: immunoSEQ multiplex PCR; TCRdb lists only in-frame clones, some missing. In the table there are roughly 14,000 clones, 65% to 85% of which are singletons. The data derive from a study of neoadjuvant anti-PD-1 for oral cavity cancer. General study results and limits: Non-responders to neoadjuvant nivolumab had significantly more clonal PBMC T cells than responders.

The CDR3 is 15 amino acids. Germline assignment: CDR1 SGDLS and CDR2 YYNGEE. Trimming removed 0 bases from V and 4 bases from J; junction bases left unmatched: 2. The TCR comes from a person aged 35-79 years with oral cavity squamous cell carcinoma. This chain joins TRBV9 and TRBJ2-5, with 11 nucleotides matching TRBD2. The specimen was PBMCs, collected after nivolumab (anti-PD-1) treatment. The CDR3 region has the DNA TGTGCCAGCAGCGTAGGAACTAGCGGGAGAGAGACCCAGTACTTC. It is translated as CASSVGTSGRETQYF.